This TCR beta chain comes out of a study of a mutant IDH1 vaccine in newly diagnosed glioma. The CDR3 spans 11 residues. CDR1 MNHEY and CDR2 SVGAGI come from the germline V gene. Time point meaning: baseline, week 1 (first vaccination visit). Specified treatment: pre-vaccination baseline after standard-of-care therapy. Donors harbored newly found WHO grade 3 or 4 IDH1-mutant, ATRX-lost astrocytomas. Sequencing was performed with immunoSEQ multiplex PCR; in TCRdb, only in-frame clones are kept and a portion is missing. The sample yields about 100,000 clones, about 80% seen once. Notes on this clone: Its antigen remains unknown. An end of the junction does not agree with germline; a read error may underlie this.

Study conclusions and caveats: Changes to the top peripheral T cell clonotypes appeared unrelated to pseudoprogression.

This specimen was PBMCs, taken from a glioma patient treated with radiotherapy, temozolomide or both. The chain is built from TRBV6-5 and TRBJ1-2, with 9 bases identical to TRBD1. The receptor was derived from a man aged 35-49 years with glioma. CDR3: CASSSDRGCTF. As DNA, the CDR3 is TGTGCCAGCAGTTCGGACAGGGGCTGCACCTTC.